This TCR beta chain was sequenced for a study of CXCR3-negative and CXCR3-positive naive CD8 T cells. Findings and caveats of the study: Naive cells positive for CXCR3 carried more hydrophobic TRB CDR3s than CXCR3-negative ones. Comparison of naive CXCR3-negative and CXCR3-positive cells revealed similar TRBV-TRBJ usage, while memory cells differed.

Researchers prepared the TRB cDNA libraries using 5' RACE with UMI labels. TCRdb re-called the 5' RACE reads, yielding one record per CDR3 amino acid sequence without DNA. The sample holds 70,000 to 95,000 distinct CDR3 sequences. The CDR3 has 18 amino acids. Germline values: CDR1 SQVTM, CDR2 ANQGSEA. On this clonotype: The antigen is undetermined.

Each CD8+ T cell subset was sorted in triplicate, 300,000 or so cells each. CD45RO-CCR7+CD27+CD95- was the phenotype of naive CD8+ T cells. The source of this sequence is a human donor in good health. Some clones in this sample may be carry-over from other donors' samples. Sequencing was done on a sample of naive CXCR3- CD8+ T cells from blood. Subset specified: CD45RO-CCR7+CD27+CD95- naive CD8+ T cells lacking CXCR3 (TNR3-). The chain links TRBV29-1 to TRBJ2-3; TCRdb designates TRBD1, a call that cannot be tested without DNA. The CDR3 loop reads CSVEGPFGQKFRTDTQYF.